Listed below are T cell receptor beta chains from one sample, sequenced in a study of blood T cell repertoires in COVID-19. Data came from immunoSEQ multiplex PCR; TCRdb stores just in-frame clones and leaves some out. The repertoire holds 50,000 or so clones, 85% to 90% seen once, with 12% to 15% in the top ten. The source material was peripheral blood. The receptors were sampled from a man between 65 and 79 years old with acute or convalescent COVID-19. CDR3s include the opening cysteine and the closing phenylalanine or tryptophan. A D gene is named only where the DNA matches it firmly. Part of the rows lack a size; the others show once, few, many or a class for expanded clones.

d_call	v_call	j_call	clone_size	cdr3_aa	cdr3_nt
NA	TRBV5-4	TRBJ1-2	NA	CASSLEEGVYGYTF	TGTGCCAGCAGCTTGGAAGAGGGGGTCTATGGCTACACCTTC
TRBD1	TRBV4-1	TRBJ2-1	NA	CASSQENRGGYNEQFF	TGCGCCAGCAGCCAAGAGAACAGGGGTGGCTACAATGAGCAGTTCTTC
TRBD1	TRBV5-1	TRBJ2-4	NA	CASSTDRVVAKNIQYF	TGCGCCAGCAGCACAGACAGGGTAGTAGCCAAAAACATTCAGTACTTC
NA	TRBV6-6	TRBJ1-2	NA	CASRPPGRGSYGYTF	TGTGCCAGCAGACCACCGGGCCGAGGGTCTTATGGCTACACCTTC
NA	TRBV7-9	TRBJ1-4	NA	CASSFTGGGEKLFF	TGTGCCAGCAGCTTTACGGGGGGCGGTGAAAAACTGTTTTTT
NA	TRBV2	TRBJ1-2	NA	CASRVQALYGYTF	TGTGCCAGCAGGGTACAGGCTTTATATGGCTACACCTTC
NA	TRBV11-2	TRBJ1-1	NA	CASSLRVMVFF	TGTGCCAGCAGCTTAAGAGTCATGGTTTTCTTT
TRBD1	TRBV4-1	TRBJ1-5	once	CASSHVGQGSNQPQHF	TGCGCCAGCAGCCATGTCGGACAGGGGAGCAATCAGCCCCAGCATTTT
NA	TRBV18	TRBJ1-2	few	CASANLVMGSNYGYTF	TGTGCCAGCGCCAACCTTGTAATGGGGAGTAACTATGGCTACACCTTC
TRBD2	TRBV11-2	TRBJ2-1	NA	CASSRRRESSYNEQFF	TGTGCCAGCAGTCGAAGGCGGGAGAGCTCCTACAATGAGCAGTTCTTC
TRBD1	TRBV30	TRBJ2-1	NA	CAWTGTGYDSYNEQFF	TGTGCCTGGACCGGGACAGGGTATGACTCCTACAATGAGCAGTTCTTC
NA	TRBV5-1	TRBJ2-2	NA	CASSLDAGNTGELFF	TGCGCCAGCAGCTTGGATGCGGGGAACACCGGGGAGCTGTTTTTT
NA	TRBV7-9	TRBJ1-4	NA	CASSLGNRELFF	TGTGCCAGCAGCTTAGGGAACAGGGAACTGTTTTTT
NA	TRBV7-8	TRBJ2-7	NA	CASSYQATGYEQYF	TGTGCCAGCAGCTACCAGGCCACAGGCTACGAGCAGTACTTC
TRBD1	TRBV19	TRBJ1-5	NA	CASTPGQGNRPQHF	TGTGCCAGTACCCCGGGACAGGGCAATCGGCCCCAGCATTTT
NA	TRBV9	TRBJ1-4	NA	CASSPGAGKLFF	TGTGCCAGCAGCCCCGGCGCAGGAAAACTGTTTTTT
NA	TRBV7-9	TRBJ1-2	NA	CASSDYGGQGYGYTF	TGTGCCAGCAGCGATTACGGCGGGCAGGGGTATGGCTACACCTTC
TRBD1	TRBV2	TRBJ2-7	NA	CASSLTGSSYEQYF	TGTGCCAGCAGTCTGACAGGGAGCTCCTACGAGCAGTACTTC
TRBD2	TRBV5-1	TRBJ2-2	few	CASSLGVGTSGRVRITGELFF	TGCGCCAGCAGCTTGGGGGTCGGGACTAGCGGGAGAGTCAGGATCACCGGGGAGCTGTTTTTT
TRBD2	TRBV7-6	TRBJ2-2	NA	CASSGASGRSSGELFF	TGTGCCAGCAGCGGGGCTAGCGGGAGGTCCTCCGGGGAGCTGTTTTTT
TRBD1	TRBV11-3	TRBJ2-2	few	CASSLRGRNTGELFF	TGTGCCAGCAGCCTTAGGGGGCGGAACACCGGGGAGCTGTTTTTT
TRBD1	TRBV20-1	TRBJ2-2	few	CSASSRDRNTGELFF	TGCAGTGCTAGTTCGAGGGACAGGAACACCGGGGAGCTGTTTTTT
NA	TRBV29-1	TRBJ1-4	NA	CSVEVGTTQGEKLFF	TGCAGCGTTGAAGTGGGCACAACCCAGGGGGAAAAACTGTTTTTT
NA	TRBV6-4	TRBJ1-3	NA	CASSDVAGSGNTIYF	TGTGCCAGCAGTGACGTTGCGGGGTCTGGAAACACCATATATTTT
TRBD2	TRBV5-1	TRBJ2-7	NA	CASRREGVEQYF	TGCGCCAGCAGACGGGAGGGAGTCGAGCAGTACTTC
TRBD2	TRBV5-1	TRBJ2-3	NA	CASSLGSGGAVDTQYF	TGCGCCAGCAGCTTGGGCAGCGGGGGGGCCGTAGATACGCAGTATTTT
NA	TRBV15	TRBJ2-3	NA	CATSRDQGQDTQYF	TGTGCCACCAGCAGAGATCAGGGTCAAGATACGCAGTATTTT
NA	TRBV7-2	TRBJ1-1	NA	CASSLQGFTEAFF	TGTGCCAGCAGCTTACAGGGGTTCACTGAAGCTTTCTTT
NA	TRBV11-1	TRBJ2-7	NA	CASSLGQATYEQYF	TGTGCCAGCAGCTTAGGACAGGCAACCTACGAGCAGTACTTC
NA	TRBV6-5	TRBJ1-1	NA	CASWALRGTEAFF	TGTGCCAGCTGGGCCCTTAGGGGCACTGAAGCTTTCTTT
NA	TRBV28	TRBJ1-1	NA	CASHYPANTEAFF	TGTGCCAGTCACTATCCGGCCAACACTGAAGCTTTCTTT
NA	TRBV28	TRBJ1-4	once	CASSLLGAVPVGLFF	TGTGCCAGCAGTTTATTAGGGGCAGTGCCCGTCGGACTGTTTTTT
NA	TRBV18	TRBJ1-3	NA	CASSPTGVENTIYF	TGTGCCAGCTCACCAACCGGGGTCGAAAACACCATATATTTT
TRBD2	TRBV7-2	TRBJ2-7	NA	CASSLEGLEVYEQYF	TGTGCCAGCAGCCTAGAGGGACTAGAGGTCTACGAGCAGTACTTC
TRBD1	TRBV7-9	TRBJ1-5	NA	CASSLVLDRENQPQHF	TGTGCCAGCAGCTTAGTTTTGGACAGGGAAAATCAGCCCCAGCATTTT
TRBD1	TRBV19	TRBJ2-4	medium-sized	CASSGRGQLAKNIQYF	TGTGCCAGTAGTGGCCGGGGACAGCTAGCCAAAAACATTCAGTACTTC
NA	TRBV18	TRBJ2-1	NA	CASSPKAPSINYNEQFF	TGTGCCAGCTCACCGAAGGCCCCTAGCATAAACTACAATGAGCAGTTCTTC
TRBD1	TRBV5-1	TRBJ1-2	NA	CASKFDRGGGNGYTF	TGCGCCAGCAAATTCGACAGGGGTGGAGGGAATGGCTACACCTTC
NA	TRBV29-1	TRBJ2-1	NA	CSVASKGDYNEQFF	TGCAGCGTAGCTAGCAAGGGGGACTACAATGAGCAGTTCTTC
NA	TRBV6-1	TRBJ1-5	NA	CASSEGGTGQPQHF	TGTGCCAGCAGTGAAGGGGGGACTGGTCAGCCCCAGCATTTT
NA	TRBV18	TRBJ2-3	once	CASSTSTDTQYF	TGTGCCAGCTCAACTAGCACAGATACGCAGTATTTT
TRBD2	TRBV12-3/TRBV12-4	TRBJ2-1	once	CASISTSGRSQFF	TGTGCCAGCATCTCGACTAGCGGGAGGTCCCAGTTCTTC
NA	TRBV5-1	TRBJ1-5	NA	CASTWGDGQPQHF	TGCGCCAGCACCTGGGGGGATGGACAGCCCCAGCATTTT
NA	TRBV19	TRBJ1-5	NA	CASSIFHSNQPQHF	TGTGCCAGTAGTATTTTTCATAGCAATCAGCCCCAGCATTTT